Listed here are 22 T cell receptor beta chains from one sample, sequenced in a study of blood T cell repertoires in COVID-19. Clones were read by immunoSEQ multiplex PCR, and TCRdb kept only the in-frame ones, dropping some. The sample yields 130,000 or so clones, 70% to 85% seen once. Specimen: peripheral blood. The receptors originated from an elderly woman with acute or convalescent COVID-19.

The genes are TRBV7-9 and TRBJ1-1; D gene ambiguous. Germline V lookup: CDR1 SEHNR, CDR2 FQNEAQ (reference sequence). The CDR3 spans 14 residues. V lost 5 bases to trimming and J lost 0 bases, with 10 bases between them. In nucleotides, the CDR3 is TGTGCCAGCAGCCTAGGAGGGTTGAACACTGAAGCTTTCTTT. Translated: CASSLGGLNTEAFF.

This chain uses TRBV6-5 with TRBJ1-2, with D maybe TRBD1 (6 bases). Trimming pared 7 bases from V and 3 bases from J, leaving 9 bases between. The germline V gene has CDR1 MNHEY and CDR2 SVGAGI. The CDR3 length is 12 residues. This CDR3 is CASNQGHYGYTF. CDR3 in DNA: TGTGCCAGCAACCAGGGGCACTATGGCTACACCTTC.

The V and J genes are TRBV11-3 and TRBJ2-1; 7 bases are a match to TRBD2. Per germline, CDR1 SGHNT and CDR2 YENEEA. Trimming cost V 5 bases and J 6 bases; bases outside gene matches: 10. CDR3 length equals 15 residues. CDR3 coding DNA: TGTGCCAGCAGCCCCGGTGGAGTAGCGGGCAATGAGCAGTTCTTC. The encoded protein is CASSPGGVAGNEQFF.

The J gene is TRBJ2-1, the V gene TRBV27, with 11 bases fitting TRBD2. The ends lost 5 bases at V and 4 bases at J; junction bases unmatched: 13. This CDR3 contains 18 residues. CDR1 and CDR2 (germline): MNHEY, SMNVEV (reference sequence). The CDR3, as DNA: TGTGCCAGCAGTAATATGCAGGCCGGGACTAGCGGTTACAATGAGCAGTTCTTC. Residues: CASSNMQAGTSGYNEQFF.

The chain recombines TRBV4-3 with TRBJ1-4, with 7 bases lining up with TRBD1. Germline CDR1 is LGHNA and CDR2 is YSLEER. V was clipped by 4 bases and J by 7 bases; unmatched bases: 9. The CDR3 spans 15 residues. CDR3 in DNA: TGCGCCAGCAGCCGGCAGACAGGGATGAGTGAAAAACTGTTTTTT. Its translation: CASSRQTGMSEKLFF.

The chain combines TRBV19 with TRBJ1-1; D uncertain. This CDR3 is built from 16 residues. Per germline, CDR1 LNHDA and CDR2 SQIVND (reference sequence). V was shortened by 4 bases and J by 2 bases, with 17 bases between the two germline ends. In DNA form, the CDR3 reads TGTGCCAGTAGTAACTCGCGGCAGAGGGCAAACACTGAAGCTTTCTTT. Its translation: CASSNSRQRANTEAFF.

This chain joins TRBV9 and TRBJ1-2; D unresolved. The CDR3 sequence is 13 residues long. The germline gives CDR1 SGDLS, CDR2 YYNGEE. V gave up 5 bases and J gave up 3 bases, with 11 bases separating them. The CDR3 sequence is CASRSTIDYGYTF. DNA for the CDR3: TGTGCCAGCAGGAGCACGATAGACTATGGCTACACCTTC.

The chain combines TRBV4-1 with TRBJ2-7; the D gene is possibly TRBD2 (6 bases). CDR3 length: 14 amino acids. Trimming took 1 base from V and 6 from J, leaving 13 bases between them. CDR1 is MGHRA and CDR2 is YSYEKL in the germline V gene. The DNA of the CDR3 is TGCGCCAGCAGCCAAGTCGGGAGTCGAGGCGAGCAGTACTTC. It translates to CASSQVGSRGEQYF.

This rearrangement joins TRBV3-1 (or the pseudogene TRBV3-2) to TRBJ1-2, with TRBD1 identical over 8 bases. Germline V lookup: CDR1 LGHDT, CDR2 YNNKEL (reference sequence). V lost 3 bases to trimming and J lost 4 bases; unmatched junction nucleotides: 4. This CDR3 has 14 amino acids. The CDR3 reads CASSQQGAGYGYTF. Written as DNA, the CDR3 is TGTGCCAGCAGCCAGCAGGGGGCCGGCTATGGCTACACCTTC.

This chain joins TRBV5-1 and TRBJ2-7; 8 bases line up with TRBD1. CDR3 size: 15 residues. The trim removed 1 base at V and 6 bases at J, leaving 9 bases unmatched. CDR1 and CDR2 from the germline V gene are SGHRS and YFSETQ. The chain's CDR3 is CASSLSAGGPFEQYF. The CDR3 DNA sequence: TGCGCCAGCAGCTTGTCGGCAGGGGGCCCTTTCGAGCAGTACTTC.

The J gene is TRBJ1-1, the V gene TRBV19; tentative D call: TRBD1 (5 bases). This CDR3 spans 15 amino acids. Germline assignment: CDR1 LNHDA and CDR2 SQIVND (reference sequence). Trimming cost V 6 bases and J 4 bases, with 18 bases left between them. CDR3 sequence: CASSLTGSWVTEAFF. The CDR3 DNA reads as TGTGCCAGTAGCCTTACAGGATCGTGGGTCACTGAAGCTTTCTTT.

This clone was seen once. The CDR3 sequence is CASSPGGAGNQPQHF. CDR3 bases: TGTGCCAGCTCACCAGGGGGCGCCGGCAATCAGCCCCAGCATTTT. The chain joins TRBV18 to TRBJ1-5; a possible D gene is TRBD1 (6 bases). The germline V and J ends were trimmed by 2 bases and 2 bases, with 10 bases remaining between them. Germline V CDR1 and CDR2: KGHSH, LQKENI. This CDR3 contains 15 residues. Based on the CDR3 plus reference TRBV18 and TRBJ1-5, the full variable domain is NAGVMQNPRHLVRRRGQEARLRCSPMKGHSHVYWYRQLPEEGLKFMVYLQKENIIDESGMPKERFSAEFPKEGPSILRIQQVVRGDSAAYFCASSPGGAGNQPQHFGDGTRLSIL.

This clone occurred once. This chain connects TRBV2 to TRBJ2-5; 9 nucleotides align to TRBD1. This CDR3 contains 16 residues. Germline V CDR1 and CDR2: SNHLY, FYNNEI. V gave up 6 bases and J gave up 5 bases; unmatched junction bases: 13. This chain's CDR3 is CASSQNPGTGLETQYF. The CDR3 coding sequence is TGTGCCAGCAGCCAAAATCCCGGGACAGGGTTGGAGACCCAGTACTTC. Using reference TRBV2 and TRBJ2-5 for the parts outside the CDR3, the full variable domain is EPEVTQTPSHQVTQMGQEVILRCVPISNHLYFYWYRQILGQKVEFLVSFYNNEISEKSEIFDDQFSVERPDGSNFTLKIRSTKLEDSAMYFCASSQNPGTGLETQYFGPGTRLLVL.

The chain combines TRBV30 with TRBJ1-5, with 11 bases fitting TRBD1. With 1 base clipped from V and 6 bases from J, the junction kept 5 bases outside the gene matches. Germline V gives CDR1 GTSNPN, CDR2 SVGIG (reference sequence). CDR3 size: 15 residues. This chain's CDR3 is CAWSADRGLIQPQHF. DNA of the CDR3: TGTGCCTGGAGTGCGGACAGGGGGCTTATTCAGCCCCAGCATTTT.

The chain recombines TRBV15 with TRBJ2-1, with 7 bases aligning to TRBD2. V gave up 4 bases and J gave up 9 bases; unmatched junction bases: 6. The CDR3 contains 13 residues. Germline CDR1 reads LNHNV; CDR2 reads YYDKDF (reference sequence). The CDR3 loop is CATSTGTTFEQFF. The CDR3, as DNA: TGTGCCACCAGCACCGGGACTACCTTTGAGCAGTTCTTC.

This chain links TRBV9 with TRBJ2-3, with 11 bases fitting TRBD2. Trimming at V came to 2 bases and at J to 0 bases, leaving 2 bases not matched to a gene. The CDR3 consists of 16 residues. Looked up from germline, CDR1 is SGDLS and CDR2 is YYNGEE. The DNA for the CDR3 is TGTGCCAGCAGCGTTAGCGGGAGGGCTAGCACAGATACGCAGTATTTT. Translating it yields CASSVSGRASTDTQYF.

This chain uses TRBV19 with TRBJ2-2; 12 nucleotides line up with TRBD2. V trimming: 3 bases; J trimming: 5 bases; junction bases outside the gene matches: 7. Germline CDR1 is LNHDA and CDR2 is SQIVND (reference sequence). The CDR3 runs to 17 residues. The CDR3 sequence is CASSILLAGGETGELFF. The CDR3 DNA reads TGTGCCAGTAGTATTCTACTAGCGGGGGGAGAGACCGGGGAGCTGTTTTTT. Filled out from reference TRBV19 and TRBJ2-2, the complete variable domain reads DGGITQSPKYLFRKEGQNVTLSCEQNLNHDAMYWYRQDPGQGLRLIYYSQIVNDFQKGDIAEGYSVSREKKESFPLTVTSAQKNPTAFYLCASSILLAGGETGELFFGEGSRLTVL.

The chain uses TRBV29-1 and TRBJ1-2, with a possible D match to TRBD1 (6 bases). Trimming left V 5 bases short and J 6 bases short, with 19 bases between. Per germline, CDR1 SQVTM and CDR2 ANQGSEA. CDR3 length equals 14 residues. CDR3 residues: CSVMLQGIGHGYTF. The CDR3 coding sequence is TGCAGCGTTATGTTACAGGGAATCGGGCATGGCTACACCTTC.

The chain carries TRBV19 and TRBJ1-2; 7 bases fit TRBD1. The CDR3 covers 14 residues. Germline V gene lookup returns CDR1 LNHDA and CDR2 SQIVND (reference sequence). V lost 3 bases, J lost 3 bases, and 4 bases stayed unmatched. The CDR3 sequence: CASSIPQGDYGYTF. CDR3 in DNA: TGTGCCAGTAGTATCCCGCAGGGGGACTATGGCTACACCTTC.

V and J are TRBV7-9 and TRBJ1-4, with D maybe TRBD1 (5 bases). There are 16 residues in the CDR3. Germline CDR1 reads SEHNR; CDR2 reads FQNEAQ (reference sequence). Trimming stripped 3 bases from V and 0 bases from J, with 11 bases between. CDR3 sequence reads: CASSFGAGSTNEKLFF. In DNA form, the CDR3 reads TGTGCCAGCAGCTTTGGGGCCGGATCAACTAATGAAAAACTGTTTTTT.

A word on this clone: At one of its ends the junction is not consistent with the germline gene, which may arise from a read error. V usage is TRBV29-1 and J usage is TRBJ1-2; D is unclear. Per the germline V gene, CDR1 is SQVTM and CDR2 is ANQGSEA. There are 8 residues in the CDR3. The CDR3 region has the DNA TGCAGCGTTGACAGTCCCCCCTTC. Translated, it gives CSVDSPPF.

Only a few counts were recorded for this clone. The chain has TRBV21-1 and TRBJ1-2; TRBD1, as called in the table, went unchecked against the DNA. TRBV21-1 is described as a pseudogene. The CDR3 has 14 residues. CDR3 loop: CASSNLDRVTGGTF. Here the CDR3 DNA reads TGTGCCAGCAGCAATCTGGACAGGGTCACAGGTGGCACCTTC.